This passage covers 32 T cell receptor beta chains from one sample sequenced in a study of vaccination effects on CD4 cells after COVID-19. Viral peptide pool expansion of antigen-specific CD4+ T cells preceded sequencing in the ViraFEST assay. Following 10 days of culture, CD4+ T cells were isolated. Their target antigens are unknown. TCRdb's table, derived via immunoSEQ multiplex PCR, lists solely in-frame clones and lacks some. The data hold about 8,100 clones, with 65% to 75% observed a single time. The sequenced sample was CD4+ T cells from PBMCs cultured with HCoV-229E spike peptides, obtained before COVID-19 vaccination. The receptors were gathered from a human donor who received a COVID-19 vaccine.

The gene calls are TRBV7-9 and TRBJ2-2; TRBD2 is a possible D gene (5 bases). Per germline, CDR1 SEHNR and CDR2 FQNEAQ (reference sequence). Trimming pared 5 bases from V and 12 bases from J, leaving 16 bases between. This CDR3 comprises 13 residues. The CDR3 nucleotides read TGTGCCAGCAGCCGAAATTTCGGGGATCAGCTGTTTTTT. The encoded protein is CASSRNFGDQLFF.

The count of this clone is one. V usage is TRBV7-2 and J usage is TRBJ2-3; D gene uncertain. This CDR3 is 16 amino acids long. Deletions cut 1 base from V and 3 bases from J, with 14 bases between. Looked up from germline, CDR1 is SGHTA and CDR2 is FQGNSA. In DNA form, the CDR3 reads TGTGCCAGCAGCTTAGATCCGGCGTCCCTTACAGATACGCAGTATTTT. Its protein is CASSLDPASLTDTQYF.

This sequence joins TRBV5-1 and TRBJ1-2, with 11 bases aligning to TRBD1. Per the germline V gene, CDR1 is SGHRS and CDR2 is YFSETQ. The CDR3 sequence is 14 residues long. With V trimmed by 4 bases and J by 6 bases, 5 bases remained unmatched. As DNA, the CDR3 is TGCGCCAGCAGCCCGGGACAGGGGGAGGATGGCTACACCTTC. It encodes CASSPGQGEDGYTF.

The V gene is TRBV11-2, the J gene TRBJ1-2; D call uncertain. V was shortened by 0 bases and J by 4 bases, with 12 bases between the two germline ends. CDR1 and CDR2 from the germline V gene are SGHAT and FQNNGV. The CDR3 contains 15 residues. CDR3 protein: CASSLDQADFYGYTF. The DNA of the CDR3 is TGTGCCAGCAGCTTAGATCAGGCCGACTTCTATGGCTACACCTTC. The whole variable domain, remainder taken from reference TRBV11-2 and TRBJ1-2, is EAGVAQSPRYKIIEKRQSVAFWCNPISGHATLYWYQQILGQGPKLLIQFQNNGVVDDSQLPKDRFSAERLKGVDSTLKIQPAKLEDSAVYLCASSLDQADFYGYTFGSGTRLTVV.

This clone was found once. The CDR3 coding sequence is TGTGCCAGCAGCGTAGGGCTAACATTGGGGACAGGCCATATGGAGTACTTC. Protein sequence: CASSVGLTLGTGHMEYF. The J gene is TRBJ2-7, the V gene TRBV9; 8 bases map to TRBD1. The CDR3 is 17 amino acids. Germline V gene lookup returns CDR1 SGDLS and CDR2 YYNGEE. Unmatched junction bases numbered 19, after V lost 0 bases and J lost 11 bases.

The chain recombines TRBV7-9 with TRBJ1-6; no clear D. The germline V and J ends were trimmed by 0 bases and 10 bases, with 16 bases remaining between them. Germline V gene sequence: CDR1 SEHNR, CDR2 FQNEAQ (reference sequence). The CDR3 spans 16 residues. CDR3 sequence reads: CASSLAQSVGRSPLHF. The CDR3 DNA follows: TGTGCCAGCAGCTTAGCGCAAAGTGTTGGACGGTCACCCCTCCACTTT.

This clone was seen only a few times. The chain employs TRBV27 and TRBJ1-6; possibly TRBD1 for D (6 bases). V lost 3 bases, J lost 6 bases, and 15 bases lay in between. Germline values: CDR1 MNHEY, CDR2 SMNVEV (reference sequence). The CDR3 contains 16 residues. The CDR3 spells CASSFLGGRSNSPLHF. CDR3 sequence (DNA): TGTGCCAGCAGTTTCTTGGGGGGGCGAAGTAATTCACCCCTCCACTTT.

The V and J genes are TRBV7-7 and TRBJ2-1; tentative D call: TRBD1 (6 bases). With 1 base removed from V and 2 bases from J, the gap between germline ends came to 9 bases. This CDR3 is 15 amino acids long. Per the germline V gene, CDR1 is SSHAT and CDR2 is FNYEAQ (reference sequence). The CDR3 loop is CASSLDGGTYNEQFF. Written as DNA, the CDR3 is TGTGCCAGCAGCTTAGATGGGGGCACCTACAATGAGCAGTTCTTC. The full variable domain, its missing parts supplied by reference TRBV7-7 and TRBJ2-1, is GAGVSQSPRYKVTKRGQDVTLRCDPISSHATLYWYQQALGQGPEFLTYFNYEAQPDKSGLPSDRFSAERPEGSISTLTIQRTEQRDSAMYRCASSLDGGTYNEQFFGPGTRLTVL.

The chain carries TRBV29-1 and TRBJ1-2, with 7 bases matching TRBD1. This CDR3 region has 14 residues. V shed 4 bases, J shed 5 bases, and the junction held 10 bases outside the gene matches. CDR1 and CDR2 (germline): SQVTM, ANQGSEA. The CDR3: CSVAVDRARYGYTF. CDR3 sequence (DNA): TGCAGCGTTGCAGTCGACAGGGCGAGATATGGCTACACCTTC.

The chain recombines TRBV6-5 with TRBJ1-3; TRBD1 is a possible D gene (5 bases). CDR1 and CDR2 from the germline V gene are MNHEY and SVGAGI. V lost 7 bases and J lost 0, with 10 bases in between. This CDR3 spans 14 amino acids. This CDR3 reads CASTGTYSGNTIYF. The CDR3 nucleotides are TGTGCCAGCACCGGGACGTACTCTGGAAACACCATATATTTT.

The rearrangement joins TRBV18 to TRBJ2-1, with 13 bases fitting TRBD2. J gave up 5 bases and V 0 bases, and 4 bases lay outside the gene matches. CDR1 KGHSH and CDR2 LQKENI come from the germline V gene. This CDR3 is built from 17 residues. The CDR3 nucleotides read TGTGCCAGCTCACCACCTACAACTAGCGGGGGGGACAATGAGCAGTTCTTC. Protein product: CASSPPTTSGGDNEQFF. The whole variable domain, remainder taken from reference TRBV18 and TRBJ2-1, is NAGVMQNPRHLVRRRGQEARLRCSPMKGHSHVYWYRQLPEEGLKFMVYLQKENIIDESGMPKERFSAEFPKEGPSILRIQQVVRGDSAAYFCASSPPTTSGGDNEQFFGPGTRLTVL.

CDR3 in amino acids: CASSVGGGAVNEQFF. The CDR3 nucleotides read TGTGCCAGCAGCGTAGGCGGGGGGGCGGTCAATGAGCAGTTCTTC. The chain joins TRBV9 to TRBJ2-1, with TRBD2 matching 9 bases. The V and J ends lost 0 bases and 6 bases, in that order; junction bases with no gene match: 4. Per the germline V gene, CDR1 is SGDLS and CDR2 is YYNGEE. The CDR3 consists of 15 residues.

The chain links TRBV2 to TRBJ2-2, with TRBD2 matching over 10 bases. Germline trimming cut 7 bases from V and 5 bases from J; bases unmatched to any gene: 7. CDR3 length: 15 amino acids. CDR1 and CDR2 from the germline V gene are SNHLY and FYNNEI. The CDR3 region is CASTPSGSGTGELFF. CDR3 DNA: TGTGCCAGCACTCCTAGCGGGAGTGGAACCGGGGAGCTGTTTTTT.

This clone was detected a few times. The chain joins TRBV2 to TRBJ2-7, with D hard to call. The germline CDR1 and CDR2 sequences are SNHLY and FYNNEI. The CDR3 is 11 amino acids. Between the trimmed V and J ends, which lost 7 bases and 2 bases, there was a span of 6 bases. The CDR3 protein is CASTSTYEQYF. CDR3 nucleotide sequence: TGTGCCAGCACCTCGACCTACGAGCAGTACTTC.

This clone was seen just once. The V call is TRBV28, the J call TRBJ2-1; 11 bases fit TRBD2. V trimming: 3 bases; J trimming: 10 bases; junction bases outside the gene matches: 14. In germline, CDR1 is MDHEN, CDR2 SYDVKM. The CDR3 contains 17 residues. DNA for the CDR3: TGTGCCAGCAGTTTTCGACTAGGCACTAGCGGGGGTAGGGAGCAGTTCTTC. Translation: CASSFRLGTSGGREQFF.

This chain joins TRBV27 and TRBJ1-6; possibly TRBD1 for D (6 bases). This CDR3 has 14 residues. Per germline, CDR1 MNHEY and CDR2 SMNVEV (reference sequence). V lost 2 bases to trimming and J lost 7 bases, with 9 bases between them. The CDR3 loop is CASSLRTANSPLHF. DNA of the CDR3: TGTGCCAGCAGTTTAAGGACAGCCAATTCACCCCTCCACTTT.

The V and J genes are TRBV30 and TRBJ1-4, with TRBD1 as a possible D gene (5 bases). Germline CDR1 GTSNPN, CDR2 SVGIG (reference sequence). This CDR3 region has 12 residues. Trimming pared 1 base from V and 8 bases from J, leaving 8 bases between. The CDR3: CAWSGGSEKLFF. The CDR3 region has the DNA TGTGCCTGGAGTGGGGGGTCGGAAAAACTGTTTTTT.

This rearrangement joins TRBV27 to TRBJ1-1; the D gene is possibly TRBD1 (5 bases). Looked up from germline, CDR1 is MNHEY and CDR2 is SMNVEV (reference sequence). V shed 5 bases and J shed 5 bases, with 6 bases lying between them. This CDR3 is built from 11 residues. The CDR3 DNA follows: TGTGCCAGCAGTAAGGGGACTGAAGCTTTCTTT. As protein: CASSKGTEAFF.

The chain has TRBV10-3 and TRBJ2-2; D may be TRBD1 or TRBD2 (5 bases each). Trimming removed 3 bases from V and 2 bases from J, with 16 bases in between. The length of the CDR3 is 17 residues. The germline CDR1 and CDR2 sequences are ENHRY and SYGVKD. The CDR3 loop is CAISDQRTGRNTGELFF. The CDR3 DNA is TGTGCCATCAGTGACCAACGAACGGGACGCAACACCGGGGAGCTGTTTTTT.

This clone was observed a handful of times. V is TRBV5-6 and J is TRBJ1-5; 7 bases agree with TRBD1. With 4 bases clipped from V and 4 bases from J, the junction kept 8 bases outside the gene matches. The CDR3 length is 15 residues. Per the germline V gene, CDR1 is SGHDT and CDR2 is YYEEEE. This chain's CDR3 is CASSQGTVANQPQHF. In DNA, the CDR3 is TGTGCCAGCAGCCAGGGGACAGTAGCAAATCAGCCCCAGCATTTT.

This clone has more than one count but fewer than ten. The chain carries TRBV11-2 and TRBJ1-1; 7 bases align to TRBD1. V was clipped by 1 base and J by 1 base; unmatched bases: 0. Germline lookup yields CDR1 SGHAT and CDR2 FQNNGV. The CDR3 spans 14 residues. The DNA for the CDR3 is TGTGCCAGCAGCTTAGGGGACAGGAACACTGAAGCTTTCTTT. Its translation: CASSLGDRNTEAFF. Combining the CDR3 with reference TRBV11-2 and TRBJ1-1 gives the whole variable domain EAGVAQSPRYKIIEKRQSVAFWCNPISGHATLYWYQQILGQGPKLLIQFQNNGVVDDSQLPKDRFSAERLKGVDSTLKIQPAKLEDSAVYLCASSLGDRNTEAFFGQGTRLTVV.

This rearrangement joins TRBV5-5 to TRBJ2-7; 8 bases fit TRBD1. Per the germline V gene, CDR1 is SGHKS and CDR2 is YYEKEE (reference sequence). V dropped 7 bases and J dropped 1; count of bases not matched to a gene: 13. The CDR3 is 16 residues long. CDR3 sequence: CASGGGGQGLSYEQYF. Here the CDR3 DNA reads TGTGCCAGCGGCGGAGGAGGACAGGGCCTTTCCTACGAGCAGTACTTC.

CDR3 DNA sequence: TGCGCCAGCAGCTTGGCGCTAGCGGCACAAGAGACCCAGTACTTC. Translated: CASSLALAAQETQYF. V usage is TRBV5-1 and J usage is TRBJ2-5; 7 bases match TRBD2. Germline assignment: CDR1 SGHRS and CDR2 YFSETQ. The V and J ends lost 0 bases and 2 bases, in that order; junction bases with no gene match: 4. The CDR3 sequence is 15 residues long.

The chain links TRBV4-1 to TRBJ1-5, with TRBD1 identical over 8 bases. CDR3 length: 16 amino acids. Unmatched junction bases numbered 6, after V lost 0 bases and J lost 5 bases. Germline CDR1 is MGHRA and CDR2 is YSYEKL. In DNA, the CDR3 is TGCGCCAGCAGCCAAGAGACAGGGGTTTCTTATCAGCCCCAGCATTTT. It encodes CASSQETGVSYQPQHF.

This chain connects TRBV11-1 to TRBJ1-3, with no clear D. V lost 1 base, J lost 0 bases, and 10 bases lay in between. Germline values: CDR1 SGHAT, CDR2 FQDESV (reference sequence). This CDR3 spans 16 amino acids. CDR3 nucleotide sequence: TGTGCCAGCAGCTTAGGATACGACCACTCTGGAAACACCATATATTTT. Its protein is CASSLGYDHSGNTIYF.

The CDR3 loop reads CASAIGGLASYEQYF. The CDR3, as DNA: TGTGCCAGCGCGATTGGGGGACTAGCGTCTTACGAGCAGTACTTC. This chain uses TRBV5-5 with TRBJ2-7; TRBD2 matches 10 bases. Germline CDR1 is SGHKS and CDR2 is YYEKEE (reference sequence). The junction had 11 bases not matched to a gene; V was cut back by 7 bases and J by 4 bases. CDR3 length equals 15 residues.

This clone has only a few counts. This rearrangement joins TRBV7-9 to TRBJ1-1, with D uncertain. CDR3 size: 13 residues. The V gene lost 1 base and the J gene lost 10 bases, with 13 bases spanning the gap. Germline CDR1 SEHNR, CDR2 FQNEAQ (reference sequence). The CDR3 nucleotides are TGTGCCAGCAGCTTAGTGGGCAGGAGTAGAGCTTTCTTT. As protein: CASSLVGRSRAFF.

This clone was seen only a few times. The chain links TRBV3-1 (or the pseudogene TRBV3-2) to TRBJ1-1; TRBD1 agrees at 7 bases. J lost 5 bases, V lost 2 bases, and 5 bases had no gene match. The CDR3 is 14 residues long. CDR1 is LGHDT and CDR2 is YNNKEL in the germline V gene (reference sequence). The CDR3 reads CASSQNLQGTEAFF. CDR3 nucleotides: TGTGCCAGCAGCCAAAATTTACAGGGGACTGAAGCTTTCTTT.

The sample holds a few counts of this clone. This chain uses TRBV2 with TRBJ1-5; TRBD1 might be the D (5 bases). The CDR3 sequence is 15 residues long. Germline lookup yields CDR1 SNHLY and CDR2 FYNNEI. V was shortened by 6 bases and J by 0 bases, with 12 bases between the two germline ends. The CDR3 nucleotides read TGTGCCAGCAGGCCTACGACAGTTAGCAATCAGCCCCAGCATTTT. It is translated as CASRPTTVSNQPQHF.

The J gene is TRBJ2-1, the V gene TRBV5-1; 7 bases align to TRBD1. The junction had 14 bases not matched to a gene; V was cut back by 4 bases and J by 7 bases. The CDR3 sequence is 16 residues long. The V gene's germline CDR1 is SGHRS and CDR2 YFSETQ. As DNA, the CDR3 is TGCGCCAGCAGCCCACTACCCGGGACAGACATTAATGAGCAGTTCTTC. Translation gives CASSPLPGTDINEQFF.

The chain couples TRBV5-4 to TRBJ1-2, with D uncertain. CDR1 is SGHNT and CDR2 is YYREEE in the germline V gene (reference sequence). Trimming pared 0 bases from V and 3 bases from J, leaving 15 bases between. CDR3 length equals 16 residues. The CDR3 nucleotides read TGTGCCAGCAGCTTGGGAGGCCTAAAGGCGGACTATGGCTACACCTTC. Residues: CASSLGGLKADYGYTF.

This chain connects TRBV5-5 to TRBJ2-1, with D perhaps TRBD1 (5 bases). The length of the CDR3 is 12 residues. V lost 4 bases to trimming and J lost 9 bases, with 11 bases between them. From germline, CDR1 is SGHKS and CDR2 YYEKEE (reference sequence). The CDR3 sequence is CASSGQGLEQFF. In nucleotides, the CDR3 is TGTGCCAGCAGCGGGCAGGGCCTTGAGCAGTTCTTC.